The 10 T cell receptor beta chains listed next were all sequenced from one sample in a study of blood T cell repertoires in COVID-19. Method: immunoSEQ multiplex PCR; TCRdb's copy keeps in-frame clones and lacks some. The table records roughly 150,000 clones, 70% to 90% of them present only once. Sequencing used peripheral blood. The receptors originated from a woman older than 75 with COVID-19, enrolled during active disease.

The chain joins TRBV5-1 to TRBJ1-1; the D is unclear. Germline CDR1 reads SGHRS; CDR2 reads YFSETQ. The CDR3 runs 14 residues. Trimming stripped 0 bases from V and 4 bases from J, with 10 bases between. CDR3 nucleotide sequence: TGCGCCAGCAGCTTGGCCGAGTTATCCACTGAAGCTTTCTTT. This gives the protein CASSLAELSTEAFF.

The CDR3 nucleotides are TGCAGCGTTGGGGGGGGCGGCGGACTTGAAGCTTTCTTT. Translating it yields CSVGGGGGLEAFF. The chain uses TRBV29-1 and TRBJ1-1; possible D gene TRBD1, 6 bases. Deletions cut 4 bases from V and 7 bases from J, with 16 bases between. This CDR3 spans 13 amino acids. The V gene's germline CDR1 is SQVTM and CDR2 ANQGSEA.

The chain recombines TRBV2 with TRBJ1-1; D ambiguous. The CDR3 spans 13 residues. Trimming took 7 bases from V and 1 from J, leaving 10 bases between them. Germline V gives CDR1 SNHLY, CDR2 FYNNEI. The CDR3 DNA follows: TGTGCCAGCAACCTTGGGCGGAACACTGAAGCTTTCTTT. This encodes CASNLGRNTEAFF. Complete variable domain (other parts from reference TRBV2 and TRBJ1-1): EPEVTQTPSHQVTQMGQEVILRCVPISNHLYFYWYRQILGQKVEFLVSFYNNEISEKSEIFDDQFSVERPDGSNFTLKIRSTKLEDSAMYFCASNLGRNTEAFFGQGTRLTVV.

The chain employs TRBV3-1 (or the pseudogene TRBV3-2) and TRBJ2-3, with 13 bases fitting TRBD2. V shed 4 bases and J 8 bases; nucleotides not matched to a gene: 15. CDR3 size: 18 residues. CDR1 is LGHDT and CDR2 is YNNKEL in the germline V gene (reference sequence). As DNA, the CDR3 is TGTGCCAGCAGCCGAAGTCTAAGGACTAGCGGGAGCTTGTCTACGCAGTATTTT. Protein sequence: CASSRSLRTSGSLSTQYF.

J is TRBJ1-2 and V is TRBV7-3, with a weak D call TRBD1 (6 bases). This CDR3 has 13 amino acids. Trimming left V 5 bases short and J 8 bases short, with 15 bases between. Per the germline V gene, CDR1 is SGHTA and CDR2 is FQGTGA. DNA of the CDR3: TGTGCCAGCAGCCCAACAGGGTCCGGGGGCTACACCTTC. This translates into CASSPTGSGGYTF.

The V and J genes are TRBV6-5 and TRBJ1-6; the match to TRBD1 covers 10 bases. In germline, CDR1 is MNHEY, CDR2 SVGAGI. The CDR3 covers 13 residues. V lost 6 bases, J lost 14 bases, and 7 bases stayed unmatched. This CDR3 is CASRTPGQGTLHF. The CDR3, as DNA: TGTGCCAGCAGGACCCCGGGACAGGGGACCCTCCACTTT.

The chain recombines TRBV19 with TRBJ1-4; 9 bases line up with TRBD1. V lost 3 bases and J lost 7; bases outside the gene matches: 6. The CDR3 has 15 amino acids. Germline V gives CDR1 LNHDA, CDR2 SQIVND (reference sequence). This CDR3 reads CASSIGGTGSEKLFF. Here the CDR3 DNA reads TGTGCCAGTAGTATCGGGGGGACAGGGAGTGAAAAACTGTTTTTT.

The chain links TRBV21-1 to TRBJ2-3; TRBD2, the D gene given by the table, was not confirmed from the DNA. TRBV21-1 represents a pseudogene. This CDR3 contains 16 residues. CDR3 nucleotide sequence: TGTGCCAGCAGCAAAGGCGACTGGCGGGAGCTGCATACGCAGTATTTT. It is translated as CASSKGDWRELHTQYF.

This chain uses TRBV27 with TRBJ1-1; D possibly corresponds to TRBD1 (6 bases). CDR3 length equals 16 residues. Germline V gene sequence: CDR1 MNHEY, CDR2 SMNVEV (reference sequence). V dropped 3 bases and J dropped 4 bases, with 18 bases sitting between them. CDR3 DNA: TGTGCCAGCAGTTTTCGCCACAGGGCTGTGGGCACTGAAGCTTTCTTT. This encodes CASSFRHRAVGTEAFF.

The rearrangement links TRBV7-9 to TRBJ2-7; possibly TRBD2 for D (5 bases). Trimming left V 4 bases short and J 2 bases short, with 12 bases between. CDR1 is SEHNR, CDR2 FQNEAQ, per germline (reference sequence). The CDR3 is 14 residues long. DNA of the CDR3: TGTGCCAGCAGCTCCCTAGGAGGCACCTACGAGCAGTACTTC. It specifies CASSSLGGTYEQYF. The full variable domain, with the rest looked up from reference TRBV7-9 and TRBJ2-7, is DTGVSQNPRHKITKRGQNVTFRCDPISEHNRLYWYRQTLGQGPEFLTYFQNEAQLEKSRLLSDRFSAERPKGSFSTLEIQRTEQGDSAMYLCASSSLGGTYEQYFGPGTRLTVT.